These 27 T cell receptor beta chains share one sample of origin, sequenced in a study of shared clonotypes between healthy human individuals. Some clones are missing from TCRdb's copy, which holds only in-frame ones; the method was immunoSEQ multiplex PCR. The table lists roughly 1,600,000 clones, around 98.5% of them singletons. Sequenced: naive CD4+ T cells sorted from blood. Subset meaning: CD45RA+ positively selected. The receptors were sampled from a man between 25 and 39 years old in good health.

In the case of this clone: This same CDR3 is encoded by further DNA sequences in the sample. This sequence joins TRBV2 and TRBJ2-1; tentative D call: TRBD1 (6 bases). Trimming took off 2 bases at V and 7 bases at J, with 12 bases between the two ends. Per the germline V gene, CDR1 is SNHLY and CDR2 is FYNNEI. The CDR3 has 14 residues. The chain's CDR3 is CASSETRGGNEQFF. CDR3 coding DNA: TGTGCCAGCAGTGAAACTAGAGGGGGTAATGAGCAGTTCTTC. The full variable domain, rest sourced from reference TRBV2 and TRBJ2-1, is EPEVTQTPSHQVTQMGQEVILRCVPISNHLYFYWYRQILGQKVEFLVSFYNNEISEKSEIFDDQFSVERPDGSNFTLKIRSTKLEDSAMYFCASSETRGGNEQFFGPGTRLTVL.

The chain combines TRBV5-4 with TRBJ2-3; 8 bases line up with TRBD1. The CDR3 loop spans 17 amino acids. J gave up 1 base and V 0 bases, and 7 bases lay outside the gene matches. Germline-derived CDR1 and CDR2 are SGHNT and YYREEE (reference sequence). In nucleotides, the CDR3 is TGTGCCAGCAGCTTGGGAGGCAGGGGGCGTGGCACAGATACGCAGTATTTT. Translated: CASSLGGRGRGTDTQYF.

CDR3 coding DNA: TGTGCCAGCAGCCCCTCACAGAGGGTTCGAGCAGATACGCAGTATTTT. Translated: CASSPSQRVRADTQYF. This sequence joins TRBV9 and TRBJ2-3; tentative D call: TRBD2 (5 bases). There are 16 residues in the CDR3. CDR1 and CDR2 from the germline V gene are SGDLS and YYNGEE. V was clipped by 4 bases and J by 4 bases, with 19 bases between them.

The chain combines TRBV14 with TRBJ2-1; 7 bases line up with TRBD2. With 4 bases clipped from V and 4 bases from J, the junction kept 7 bases outside the gene matches. The germline V gene encodes CDR1 SGHDN and CDR2 FVKESK. CDR3 length: 15 residues. DNA for the CDR3: TGTGCCAGCAGCCGCCAACCGGGACTATACAATGAGCAGTTCTTC. It specifies CASSRQPGLYNEQFF.

This chain uses TRBV7-2 with TRBJ1-5; D call uncertain. In germline, CDR1 is SGHTA, CDR2 FQGNSA. V lost 0 bases and J 4 bases, leaving 4 bases between the germline ends. The CDR3 length is 13 residues. CDR3 coding DNA: TGTGCCAGCAGCTTAGCCGAGAATCAGCCCCAGCATTTT. Protein product: CASSLAENQPQHF.

CDR3 nucleotide sequence: TGTGCCAGCAGTCGGACGGCGGGGGAGCCCCAGCATTTT. As protein: CASSRTAGEPQHF. The V and J genes are TRBV28 and TRBJ1-5; weak D call: TRBD1 (5 bases). The V end was cut by 5 bases, the J end by 8 bases, with 13 bases between. The germline gives CDR1 MDHEN, CDR2 SYDVKM. CDR3 length: 13 residues. Based on the CDR3 plus reference TRBV28 and TRBJ1-5, the full variable domain is DVKVTQSSRYLVKRTGEKVFLECVQDMDHENMFWYRQDPGLGLRLIYFSYDVKMKEKGDIPEGYSVSREKKERFSLILESASTNQTSMYLCASSRTAGEPQHFGDGTRLSIL.

This clone was counted a few times. The rearrangement joins TRBV5-1 to TRBJ2-2, with D perhaps matching TRBD1 (5 bases). V was cut by 2 bases and J by 7 bases, with 12 bases left in between. The CDR3 is 14 amino acids. Looked up from germline, CDR1 is SGHRS and CDR2 is YFSETQ. CDR3 bases: TGCGCCAGCAGCTTATCGCAGGGAAACGGGGAGCTGTTTTTT. This gives the protein CASSLSQGNGELFF.

This chain connects TRBV4-1 to TRBJ1-5, with TRBD1 as a possible D gene (6 bases). CDR1 and CDR2 (germline): MGHRA, YSYEKL. Trimming left V 1 base short and J 7 bases short, with 17 bases between. This CDR3 is 16 amino acids long. The CDR3 protein is CASSQGRQGPEQPQHF. CDR3 in DNA: TGCGCCAGCAGCCAAGGACGGCAGGGGCCGGAGCAGCCCCAGCATTTT.

The rearrangement uses TRBV7-7 and TRBJ2-1; 11 nucleotides line up with TRBD2. The CDR3 has 17 residues. Germline V lookup: CDR1 SSHAT, CDR2 FNYEAQ (reference sequence). The ends lost 5 bases at V and 9 bases at J; junction bases unmatched: 15. The CDR3 sequence: CASSVIRATSGNVEQFF. Here the CDR3 DNA reads TGTGCCAGCAGCGTAATCAGGGCGACTAGCGGGAACGTTGAGCAGTTCTTC. Full variable domain (outside the CDR3, taken from reference TRBV7-7 and TRBJ2-1): GAGVSQSPRYKVTKRGQDVTLRCDPISSHATLYWYQQALGQGPEFLTYFNYEAQPDKSGLPSDRFSAERPEGSISTLTIQRTEQRDSAMYRCASSVIRATSGNVEQFFGPGTRLTVL.

The chain employs TRBV29-1 and TRBJ2-7, with D tentatively TRBD2 (5 bases). Germline CDR1 reads SQVTM; CDR2 reads ANQGSEA. This CDR3 is built from 15 residues. V was trimmed by 3 bases and J by 5 bases, leaving 20 bases between them. CDR3 in DNA: TGCAGCGTTGACCAAAGGACTTCTAGGGTCCACGAGCAGTACTTC. It translates to CSVDQRTSRVHEQYF.

This chain connects TRBV4-3 to TRBJ2-3; 9 bases map to TRBD2. Losses at the gene ends were 0 bases for V and 0 bases for J; bases not matched to a gene: 7. This CDR3 has 18 amino acids. CDR1 and CDR2 (germline): LGHNA, YSLEER. The CDR3 DNA reads TGCGCCAGCAGCCAAGATTTAGCGGGAGAGACTAGCACAGATACGCAGTATTTT. It is translated as CASSQDLAGETSTDTQYF.

The gene calls are TRBV29-1 and TRBJ2-3; 10 positions match TRBD1. Germline trimming cut 1 base from V and 3 bases from J; bases unmatched to any gene: 1. Germline V gene data show CDR1 as SQVTM and CDR2 as ANQGSEA. This CDR3 is 14 amino acids long. DNA for the CDR3: TGCAGCGTTGAAGGACAGGGGGCTACAGATACGCAGTATTTT. This translates into CSVEGQGATDTQYF.

The rearrangement uses TRBV4-2 and TRBJ2-1; D not resolved. From germline, CDR1 is LGHNA and CDR2 YNFKEQ. Between the trimmed V and J ends, which lost 2 bases and 7 bases, there was a span of 9 bases. This CDR3 spans 13 amino acids. The CDR3 coding sequence is TGTGCCAGCAGCCAACCCCGACTGAATGAGCAGTTCTTC. Translating it yields CASSQPRLNEQFF.

This clone was counted once. The chain is built from TRBV19 and TRBJ1-3, with D maybe TRBD1 (5 bases). The V and J ends lost 7 bases and 0 bases respectively, with 16 bases between them. The CDR3 runs to 16 residues. Germline V gene sequence: CDR1 LNHDA, CDR2 SQIVND (reference sequence). CDR3 sequence: CASTPNRRASGNTIYF. The CDR3, as DNA: TGTGCCAGTACCCCTAACAGGCGGGCCTCTGGAAACACCATATATTTT.

The chain links TRBV28 to TRBJ2-3, with 13 bases matching TRBD2. Per the germline V gene, CDR1 is MDHEN and CDR2 is SYDVKM. V lost 5 bases and J lost 5; bases outside the gene matches: 1. The length of the CDR3 is 14 residues. The CDR3 nucleotides read TGTGCCAGCAGTCGGACTAGCGGGAGAGATACGCAGTATTTT. This translates into CASSRTSGRDTQYF.

The rearrangement links TRBV2 to TRBJ2-5; perhaps TRBD2 as D (5 bases). Germline loops: CDR1 SNHLY, CDR2 FYNNEI. CDR3 length: 15 amino acids. Trimming took off 5 bases at V and 1 base at J, with 14 bases between the two ends. The CDR3: CASSTLAAIQETQYF. The DNA for the CDR3 is TGTGCCAGCAGTACTCTAGCTGCTATCCAAGAGACCCAGTACTTC.

The chain combines TRBV5-1 with TRBJ2-7, with 7 bases matching TRBD2. The germline V gene encodes CDR1 SGHRS and CDR2 YFSETQ. This CDR3 is built from 17 residues. The V gene end was trimmed by 0 bases and the J gene end by 0 bases; junction bases not matched to a gene: 9. The DNA for the CDR3 is TGCGCCAGCAGCTTGGCCGGGGACTACTATTCCTCCTACGAGCAGTACTTC. It yields the protein CASSLAGDYYSSYEQYF. The full variable domain, with the rest looked up from reference TRBV5-1 and TRBJ2-7, is KAGVTQTPRYLIKTRGQQVTLSCSPISGHRSVSWYQQTPGQGLQFLFEYFSETQRNKGNFPGRFSGRQFSNSRSEMNVSTLELGDSALYLCASSLAGDYYSSYEQYFGPGTRLTVT.

The chain couples TRBV27 to TRBJ2-3; no reliable D call. V was clipped by 6 bases and J by 0 bases, with 10 bases between them. Germline V gene data show CDR1 as MNHEY and CDR2 as SMNVEV (reference sequence). This CDR3 is 14 amino acids long. This chain's CDR3 is CASSPLSSTDTQYF. CDR3 bases: TGTGCCAGCAGCCCCCTTTCTAGCACAGATACGCAGTATTTT.

The gene calls are TRBV6-5 and TRBJ1-4; D is unresolved. The CDR3 length is 14 residues. In germline, CDR1 is MNHEY, CDR2 SVGAGI. V was shortened by 10 bases and J by 6 bases, with 18 bases between the two germline ends. The CDR3 nucleotides are TGTGCCACCAAATTACAGAGACCGTATGAAAAACTGTTTTTT. This encodes CATKLQRPYEKLFF.

This rearrangement joins TRBV7-9 to TRBJ2-5, with 8 positions matching TRBD1. The CDR3 length is 17 residues. Germline CDR1 reads SEHNR; CDR2 reads FQNEAQ (reference sequence). The V and J ends lost 2 bases and 0 bases, in that order; junction bases with no gene match: 8. CDR3 DNA: TGTGCCAGCAGCTTACCCGGGACAGGCGGGTACCAAGAGACCCAGTACTTC. Translated, it gives CASSLPGTGGYQETQYF.

Notes on this clone: Other DNA variants within this sample encode the same CDR3. This chain uses TRBV19 with TRBJ2-2; unclear D gene. The germline V gene encodes CDR1 LNHDA and CDR2 SQIVND (reference sequence). This CDR3 comprises 11 residues. Trimming removed 6 bases from V and 1 base from J, with 0 bases in between. The CDR3 nucleotides read TGTGCCAGTAGGAACACCGGGGAGCTGTTTTTT. Translated, it gives CASRNTGELFF.

The sample holds a few counts of this clone. This sequence joins TRBV2 and TRBJ1-1; unclear D gene. V was trimmed by 3 bases and J by 5 bases, leaving 10 bases between them. The CDR3 length is 13 residues. Germline V lookup: CDR1 SNHLY, CDR2 FYNNEI. The CDR3 region has the DNA TGTGCCAGCAGTGAGGGTGGACGAACTGAAGCTTTCTTT. As protein: CASSEGGRTEAFF.

V gene TRBV5-4 combines with J gene TRBJ2-2; D may be TRBD2 (6 bases). This CDR3 has 16 amino acids. Deletions cut 0 bases from V and 7 bases from J, with 16 bases between. Germline assignment: CDR1 SGHNT and CDR2 YYREEE (reference sequence). Here the CDR3 reads CASSLGPRGDGGELFF. CDR3 nucleotide sequence: TGTGCCAGCAGCTTGGGGCCGCGGGGCGATGGCGGGGAGCTGTTTTTT.

The CDR3 spells CASSQEGVRLRYGYTF. The CDR3 DNA is TGTGCCAGTAGTCAGGAGGGGGTCCGGTTGCGCTATGGCTACACCTTC. This chain connects TRBV19 to TRBJ1-2; TRBD1 might be the D (6 bases). The ends were cut back, 5 bases at V and 4 bases at J, with 20 bases in the middle. CDR3 size: 16 residues. Per germline, CDR1 LNHDA and CDR2 SQIVND (reference sequence).

The chain combines TRBV5-1 with TRBJ2-7; TRBD2 agrees at 8 bases. The trim removed 6 bases at V and 3 bases at J, leaving 8 bases unmatched. CDR1 SGHRS and CDR2 YFSETQ come from the germline V gene. The CDR3 is 14 residues long. The DNA of the CDR3 is TGCGCCAGCACACTTAGCGGGAAAAACTACGAGCAGTACTTC. Translating it yields CASTLSGKNYEQYF.

The V and J genes are TRBV2 and TRBJ1-1; D possibly corresponds to TRBD1 (6 bases). From germline, CDR1 is SNHLY and CDR2 FYNNEI. The CDR3 has 12 residues. Trimming cost V 3 bases and J 11 bases, with 13 bases left between them. CDR3 residues: CASSEADRWAFF. DNA of the CDR3: TGTGCCAGCAGTGAGGCGGACAGATGGGCTTTCTTT.

This clone was detected once. CDR3 bases: TGTGCCAGCAGCTTTACAGGGGCTAGCACAGATACGCAGTATTTT. Its protein product is CASSFTGASTDTQYF. J is TRBJ2-3 and V is TRBV5-6, with 7 bases that match TRBD1. The ends lost 2 bases at V and 0 bases at J; junction bases unmatched: 3. The germline V gene has CDR1 SGHDT and CDR2 YYEEEE. The CDR3 spans 15 residues. Filled out from reference TRBV5-6 and TRBJ2-3, the complete variable domain reads DAGVTQSPTHLIKTRGQQVTLRCSPKSGHDTVSWYQQALGQGPQFIFQYYEEEERQRGNFPDRFSGHQFPNYSSELNVNALLLGDSALYLCASSFTGASTDTQYFGPGTRLTVL.